The source of this T cell receptor (beta chain) is a study of blood T cell repertoires in COVID-19. Across the whole study: In each case, the material was cDNA or gDNA derived from T cells, B-cell-depleted T cells, or PBMCs.

J was trimmed by 9 bases and V by 2 bases; bases with no gene match: 10. The germline V gene encodes CDR1 LGHNA and CDR2 YNFKEQ. The CDR3 runs to 16 residues. This table comes from immunoSEQ multiplex PCR, and its TCRdb copy is limited to in-frame clones, with some not included. The data show over 130,000 clones, with 65% to 90% seen just once and 2.5% to 3% held by the top ten. Sample: peripheral blood. The gene calls are TRBV4-2 and TRBJ2-1, with TRBD1 matching 10 bases. The source is a man aged 45-60 years with acute or convalescent COVID-19. The CDR3 coding sequence is TGTGCCAGCAGCCAAAATCCGGGACAGGGGTACCGTGAGCAGTTCTTC. This encodes CASSQNPGQGYREQFF.